A selection of T cell receptor beta chains follows, all from one sample in a study of cytomegalovirus exposure and HLA in healthy donors. The method was immunoSEQ multiplex PCR; TCRdb's version includes in-frame clones alone and lacks a portion of them. The repertoire holds 20,000 to 25,000 clones, with 97% as singletons. Sequencing was done on a sample of PBMCs. Receptors originate from a man aged 25-40 years in good health and CMV-seropositive. The CDR3 runs from the conserved cysteine through the conserved F or W. D genes are given only for firm matches. The size of a clone is reported for some rows only, either as once, few or many, or as a class for expanded clones.

j_call	clone_size	v_call	d_call	cdr3_nt	cdr3_aa
TRBJ2-1	-	TRBV5-1	-	TGCGCCAGCAGCTTGGAACAGAACTCCTACAATGAGCAGTTCTTC	CASSLEQNSYNEQFF
TRBJ2-2	-	TRBV5-1	-	TGCGCCAGCAGTACTGGAGGGCCAACCGGGGAGCTGTTTTTT	CASSTGGPTGELFF
TRBJ1-4	-	TRBV25-1	TRBD1	TGTGCCAGCAGTGTAGGGGACAGGGTGGATGAAAAACTGTTTTTT	CASSVGDRVDEKLFF
TRBJ1-1	-	TRBV29-1	-	TGCAGCGGGGGGGACCCTGAAGCTTTCTTT	CSGGDPEAFF
TRBJ2-7	-	TRBV18	-	TGTGCCAGCTCACCACTCGGAGCCCCAAACTCCTACGAGCAGTGCTTC	CASSPLGAPNSYEQCF
TRBJ2-7	-	TRBV11-2	-	TGTGCCAGCAGCTTAGTACAGGGTGCTATACAGTACTTC	CASSLVQGAIQYF
TRBJ2-2	-	TRBV7-9	-	TGTGCCAGCAGCTCCGGACTGATCACCGGGGAGCTGTTTTTT	CASSSGLITGELFF
TRBJ2-5	-	TRBV27	TRBD1	TGTGCCAGCAGTTTACTAGGGGACAGGGAGGAGACCCAGTACTTC	CASSLLGDREETQYF
TRBJ1-1	once	TRBV20-1	-	TGCAGTGCTAGTCCGGTTGTTGAAGCTTTCTTT	CSASPVVEAFF
TRBJ1-5	-	TRBV28	-	TGTGCCAGCACCTCCCCGGGACACAATAGCAATCAGCCCCAGCATTTT	CASTSPGHNSNQPQHF
TRBJ2-7	-	TRBV28	TRBD1	TGTGCCAGCAGCTTGACAGGGGCAGAGCAGTACTTC	CASSLTGAEQYF
TRBJ2-7	-	TRBV19	TRBD1	TGTGCCAGTAGTATGACCGGGACAGGGTACTACGAGCAGTACTTC	CASSMTGTGYYEQYF
TRBJ2-6	-	TRBV1	-	TGCACCAGCATTCGGAAGGGCAGGGGGCCCTATGGGGCCAACGTCCTGACTTTC	CTSIRKGRGPYGANVLTF
TRBJ2-2	-	TRBV27	-	TGTGCCAGCAGTTTATCCCAGGGGGGAAGAGAGCTGTTTTTT	CASSLSQGGRELFF
TRBJ1-1	-	TRBV11-1	-	TGTGCCAGCACGGACAGGAACACTGAAGCTTTCTTT	CASTDRNTEAFF
TRBJ2-3	-	TRBV2	-	TGTGCCAGCAGTCCCGAGAGGGAGACAGATACGCAGTATTTT	CASSPERETDTQYF
TRBJ2-2	-	TRBV5-1	TRBD2	TGCGCCAGCAGCTTGGGGCTAGCGGCGAACACCGGGGAGCTGTTTTTT	CASSLGLAANTGELFF
TRBJ2-1	-	TRBV29-1	TRBD2	TGCAGCGTTGAATTAGCGGGAGGGAACTACAATGAGCAGTTCTTC	CSVELAGGNYNEQFF
TRBJ2-3	-	TRBV6-5	TRBD2	TGTGCCAGCAGGGGACTAGCTATAGATACGCAGTATTTT	CASRGLAIDTQYF
TRBJ2-3	-	TRBV2	TRBD2	TGTGCCAGCAGAGCTAGCGGGAGGGCCGGCACAGATACGCAGTATTTT	CASRASGRAGTDTQYF
TRBJ2-5	-	TRBV5-4	TRBD2	TGTGCCAGCAGCTCCGGACTAGCGGCAAACCAAGAGACCCAGTACTTC	CASSSGLAANQETQYF
TRBJ2-7	-	TRBV7-9	TRBD2	TGTGCCAGCAGCTTAGCGAGCGGGAGTTCCTACGAGCAGTACTTC	CASSLASGSSYEQYF